Listed here are 24 T cell receptor beta chains from one sample, sequenced in a study of cytomegalovirus exposure and HLA in healthy donors. A multiplex PCR was run with 60 Vbeta primers and 13 Jbeta primers. Assay: immunoSEQ multiplex PCR; the TCRdb copy retains only in-frame clones and omits some. The sample yields 150,000 to 200,000 clones, 70% to 90% seen once. Sample: PBMCs. The receptors derive from a woman between 18 and 29 years old in good health and CMV-seropositive.

The rearrangement joins TRBV27 to TRBJ2-7; TRBD1 might be the D (6 bases). V was clipped by 6 bases and J by 0 bases, with 6 bases between them. CDR1 is MNHEY, CDR2 SMNVEV, per germline (reference sequence). CDR3 length: 12 residues. CDR3 loop: CASRDSSYEQYV. CDR3 nucleotides: TGTGCCAGCAGGGACAGCTCCTACGAGCAGTACGTC.

This sequence joins TRBV6-1 and TRBJ2-2; D perhaps matches TRBD1 (6 bases). The CDR3 loop spans 12 amino acids. Trimming pared 6 bases from V and 8 bases from J, leaving 10 bases between. Germline values: CDR1 MNHNS, CDR2 SASEGT. Written as DNA, the CDR3 is TGTGCCAGCAGCACACAGGGTGGGGAGCTGTTTTTT. Protein sequence: CASSTQGGELFF.

The genes are TRBV11-1 and TRBJ2-1; 9 bases fit TRBD2. Trimming cost V 1 base and J 4 bases; bases outside gene matches: 8. Germline V gene sequence: CDR1 SGHAT, CDR2 FQDESV (reference sequence). This CDR3 is built from 17 residues. CDR3 in amino acids: CASSLGLAGEPYNEQFF. The CDR3 DNA follows: TGTGCCAGCAGCTTAGGATTAGCGGGGGAACCATACAATGAGCAGTTCTTC.

This clone was detected only a few times. The rearrangement joins TRBV2 to TRBJ2-7; 8 bases are a match to TRBD1. Germline V lookup: CDR1 SNHLY, CDR2 FYNNEI. Trimming cost V 7 bases and J 1 base; bases outside gene matches: 6. The CDR3 length is 14 residues. CDR3 loop: CASTFTGGSYEQYF. DNA of the CDR3: TGTGCCAGCACGTTCACAGGGGGTTCCTACGAGCAGTACTTC.

The CDR3 DNA reads TGCGCCAGCAGCCAACCGGGGACAGGGCCCGAGAGCTCTCCCGAAAAACTGTTTTTT. It encodes CASSQPGTGPESSPEKLFF. The chain combines TRBV4-3 with TRBJ1-4, with 9 bases lining up with TRBD1. This CDR3 spans 19 amino acids. Per germline, CDR1 LGHNA and CDR2 YSLEER. After removal of 2 bases from V and 8 bases from J, the junction contained 18 bases not matched to a gene.

The chain recombines TRBV2 with TRBJ1-5; possible D gene TRBD1, 5 bases. V dropped 8 bases and J dropped 3 bases, with 17 bases sitting between them. CDR1 SNHLY and CDR2 FYNNEI come from the germline V gene. The CDR3 is 15 amino acids. DNA for the CDR3: TGTGCCAGCCAGGGAGGGTTAGGCCCCAATCAGCCCCAGCATTTT. Translated, it gives CASQGGLGPNQPQHF.

Regarding this clone: This sample includes further DNA sequences coding for the same CDR3. The chain joins TRBV5-1 to TRBJ1-1, with D possibly TRBD1 on 5 matching bases. The CDR3 covers 13 residues. The ends were cut back, 7 bases at V and 0 bases at J, with 10 bases in the middle. Germline values: CDR1 SGHRS, CDR2 YFSETQ. The CDR3 loop reads CASGQGLNTEAFF. The DNA for the CDR3 is TGCGCCAGCGGCCAGGGCTTGAACACTGAAGCTTTCTTT.

The chain carries TRBV6-4 and TRBJ2-1; 10 positions match TRBD2. Losses at the gene ends were 4 bases for V and 7 bases for J; bases not matched to a gene: 4. The germline V gene has CDR1 MRHNA and CDR2 SNTAGT. The CDR3 contains 14 residues. CDR3 residues: CASSVSGGANEQFF. The CDR3 DNA is TGTGCCAGCAGTGTCAGCGGGGGGGCGAATGAGCAGTTCTTC.

The rearrangement links TRBV2 to TRBJ1-1; no definite D call. The CDR3 sequence is 14 residues long. The germline V and J ends were trimmed by 5 bases and 3 bases, with 13 bases remaining between them. In germline, CDR1 is SNHLY, CDR2 FYNNEI. The CDR3 loop is CASSYEIGDTEAFF. For the CDR3, the DNA is TGTGCCAGCAGTTACGAGATCGGGGACACTGAAGCTTTCTTT.

The chain employs TRBV7-9 and TRBJ2-1; the D gene is possibly TRBD2 (6 bases). CDR1 and CDR2 (germline): SEHNR, FQNEAQ (reference sequence). The V end was cut by 1 base, the J end by 8 bases, with 12 bases between. The CDR3 is 14 residues long. The CDR3 loop reads CASSLGGGGDEQFF. As DNA, the CDR3 is TGTGCCAGCAGCTTAGGTGGGGGAGGAGATGAGCAGTTCTTC.

V gene TRBV13 combines with J gene TRBJ1-3; D is uncertain. Trimming pared 2 bases from V and 0 bases from J, leaving 8 bases between. Germline V gene data show CDR1 as PRHDT and CDR2 as FYEKMQ (reference sequence). The CDR3 length is 15 residues. CDR3: CASSLSKFSGNTIYF. DNA for the CDR3: TGTGCCAGCAGCTTATCTAAGTTCTCTGGAAACACCATATATTTT.

The V call is TRBV5-4, the J call TRBJ2-3; TRBD2 aligns across 9 bases. The CDR3 has 16 amino acids. Looked up from germline, CDR1 is SGHNT and CDR2 is YYREEE (reference sequence). J lost 0 bases, V lost 0 bases, and 2 bases had no gene match. The CDR3 reads CASSLGLAGSTDTQYF. CDR3 sequence (DNA): TGTGCCAGCAGCTTGGGGCTAGCGGGGAGCACAGATACGCAGTATTTT.

This chain connects TRBV5-1 to TRBJ2-5, with D possibly TRBD1 on 6 matching bases. CDR1 SGHRS and CDR2 YFSETQ come from the germline V gene. Trimming left V 4 bases short and J 2 bases short, with 9 bases between. The CDR3 is 13 amino acids. The CDR3 DNA is TGCGCCAGCAGCCGGACAGCTCAAGAGACCCAGTACTTC. As protein: CASSRTAQETQYF.

The gene calls are TRBV11-2 and TRBJ2-1; TRBD2 aligns across 11 bases. Germline V gene lookup returns CDR1 SGHAT and CDR2 FQNNGV. There are 18 residues in the CDR3. After removal of 2 bases from V and 6 bases from J, the junction contained 12 bases not matched to a gene. DNA of the CDR3: TGTGCCAGCAGCTTAACGGCTAGCGGGGGGACCTATACCAATGAGCAGTTCTTC. Its translation: CASSLTASGGTYTNEQFF.

The chain joins TRBV5-1 to TRBJ1-1; D may be TRBD1 (5 bases). V dropped 0 bases and J dropped 0 bases, with 15 bases sitting between them. CDR1 is SGHRS and CDR2 is YFSETQ in the germline V gene. The CDR3 length is 17 residues. The CDR3 here is CASSLAQFGGMNTEAFF. The CDR3 DNA follows: TGCGCCAGCAGCTTGGCCCAATTCGGGGGAATGAACACTGAAGCTTTCTTT.

For this clone: Other DNA sequences in this sample translate to the same CDR3. J is TRBJ2-3 and V is TRBV9; D uncertain. V was clipped by 0 bases and J by 0 bases, with 8 bases between them. CDR1 and CDR2 (germline): SGDLS, YYNGEE. The CDR3 loop spans 15 amino acids. The DNA of the CDR3 is TGTGCCAGCAGCGTAGGGGCCGGTAGCACAGATACGCAGTATTTT. Residues: CASSVGAGSTDTQYF.

The rearrangement links TRBV27 to TRBJ1-4; unclear D gene. The CDR3 has 16 residues. CDR1 and CDR2 from the germline V gene are MNHEY and SMNVEV (reference sequence). Trimming took 0 bases from V and 6 from J, leaving 14 bases between them. CDR3 protein: CASSLSIMTLDEKLFF. For the CDR3, the DNA is TGTGCCAGCAGTTTATCGATAATGACTCTGGATGAAAAACTGTTTTTT.

The V call is TRBV7-8, the J call TRBJ2-2; no firm D call. The V end was cut by 1 base, the J end by 6 bases, with 3 bases between. The CDR3 consists of 12 residues. Looked up from germline, CDR1 is SGHVS and CDR2 is FQNEAQ. The CDR3 protein is CASSLVSGELFF. The CDR3, as DNA: TGTGCCAGCAGCTTAGTCTCCGGGGAGCTGTTTTTT.

The genes are TRBV7-3 and TRBJ1-3; TRBD1 aligns across 11 bases. With 4 bases clipped from V and 0 bases from J, the junction kept 11 bases outside the gene matches. The CDR3 has 19 residues. Germline values: CDR1 SGHTA, CDR2 FQGTGA. CDR3 coding DNA: TGTGCCAGCAGCTCCCAGGACAGGGGGCGCCGGGCCTCTGGAAACACCATATATTTT. This encodes CASSSQDRGRRASGNTIYF. The full variable domain, completed using reference TRBV7-3 and TRBJ1-3, is GAGVSQTPSNKVTEKGKYVELRCDPISGHTALYWYRQSLGQGPEFLIYFQGTGAADDSGLPNDRFFAVRPEGSVSTLKIQRTERGDSAVYLCASSSQDRGRRASGNTIYFGEGSWLTVV.

The rearrangement links TRBV18 to TRBJ2-2; 7 bases align to TRBD1. V was clipped by 3 bases and J by 2 bases; unmatched bases: 18. From germline, CDR1 is KGHSH and CDR2 LQKENI. The CDR3 runs to 20 residues. The CDR3 loop is CASSPQRSTGDPRNTGELFF. Written as DNA, the CDR3 is TGTGCCAGCTCACCTCAACGAAGCACAGGGGATCCCCGTAACACCGGGGAGCTGTTTTTT.

The chain joins TRBV19 to TRBJ1-2; 9 bases agree with TRBD1. The junction had 5 bases not matched to a gene; V was cut back by 3 bases and J by 0 bases. The CDR3 runs 16 residues. CDR1 and CDR2 (germline): LNHDA, SQIVND (reference sequence). The CDR3 nucleotides are TGTGCCAGTAGTATGGGACAGGGCTCCACTAACTATGGCTACACCTTC. As protein: CASSMGQGSTNYGYTF.

This clone showed up just once. The V and J genes are TRBV27 and TRBJ1-5, with a tentative D call TRBD1 (5 bases). The CDR3 extends over 16 amino acids. CDR1 and CDR2 (germline): MNHEY, SMNVEV (reference sequence). V was pared by 6 bases and J by 3 bases, with 18 bases between. DNA for the CDR3: TGTGCCAGCAGCCCCTCGGGGTCGGGGGTCAATCAGCCCCAGCATTTT. It yields the protein CASSPSGSGVNQPQHF.

The gene calls are TRBV28 and TRBJ2-2; D gene unclear. The ends were cut back, 2 bases at V and 9 bases at J, with 7 bases in the middle. Looked up from germline, CDR1 is MDHEN and CDR2 is SYDVKM. The CDR3 length is 12 residues. The CDR3 reads CASSLTRRELFF. In nucleotides, the CDR3 is TGTGCCAGCAGTTTAACCAGGAGGGAGCTGTTTTTT. Full variable domain (outside the CDR3, taken from reference TRBV28 and TRBJ2-2): DVKVTQSSRYLVKRTGEKVFLECVQDMDHENMFWYRQDPGLGLRLIYFSYDVKMKEKGDIPEGYSVSREKKERFSLILESASTNQTSMYLCASSLTRRELFFGEGSRLTVL.

This rearrangement joins TRBV7-3 to TRBJ2-7, with D hard to call. Trimming shortened V by 5 bases and J by 5 bases, and 13 bases separated the two germline ends. The CDR3 covers 13 residues. Germline loops: CDR1 SGHTA, CDR2 FQGTGA. The CDR3: CASSQNAIHEQYF. As DNA, the CDR3 is TGTGCCAGCAGCCAAAACGCGATACACGAGCAGTACTTC.